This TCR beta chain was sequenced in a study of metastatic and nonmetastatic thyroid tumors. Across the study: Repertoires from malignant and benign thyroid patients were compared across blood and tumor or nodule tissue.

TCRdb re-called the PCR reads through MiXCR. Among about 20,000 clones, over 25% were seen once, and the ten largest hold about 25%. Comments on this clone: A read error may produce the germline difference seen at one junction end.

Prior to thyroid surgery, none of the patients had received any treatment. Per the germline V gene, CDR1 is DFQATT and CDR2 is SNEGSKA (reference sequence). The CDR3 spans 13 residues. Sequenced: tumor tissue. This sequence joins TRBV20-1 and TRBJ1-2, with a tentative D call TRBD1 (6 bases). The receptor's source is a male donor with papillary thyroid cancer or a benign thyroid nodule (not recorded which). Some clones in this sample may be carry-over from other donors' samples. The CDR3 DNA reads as TGCAGTGCTGGACAGACAGCGGGCTATGGCTACTCCTTC. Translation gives CSAGQTAGYGYSF.